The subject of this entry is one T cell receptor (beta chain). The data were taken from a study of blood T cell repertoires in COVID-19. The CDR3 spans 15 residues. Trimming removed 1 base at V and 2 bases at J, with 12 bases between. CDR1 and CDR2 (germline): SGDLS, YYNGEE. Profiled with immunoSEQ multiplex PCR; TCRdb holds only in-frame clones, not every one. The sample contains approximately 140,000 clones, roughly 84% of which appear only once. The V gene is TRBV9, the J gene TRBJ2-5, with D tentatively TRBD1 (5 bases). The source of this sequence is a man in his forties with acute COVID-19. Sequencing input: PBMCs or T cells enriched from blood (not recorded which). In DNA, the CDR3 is TGTGCCAGCAGCGTAACAGGTTCCACACAAGAGACCCAGTACTTC. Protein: CASSVTGSTQETQYF.